The 20 T cell receptor beta chains below all came from one sample that was sequenced in a study of blood T cell repertoires in COVID-19. Using immunoSEQ multiplex PCR, the repertoire was profiled, and TCRdb retains in-frame clones only, with some absent. The sample records 300,000 to 400,000 clones, 65% to 90% being singletons. Sample: peripheral blood. Receptors were obtained from a human donor in a cohort sampled during active COVID-19.

The genes are TRBV12-3 or TRBV12-4 and TRBJ2-1, with a weak D call TRBD1 (6 bases). This CDR3 contains 11 residues. Trimming took 6 bases from V and 13 from J, leaving 13 bases between them. The CDR3 DNA reads as TGTGCCAGCAGGACGTGGACAGCACAGTTCTTC. As protein: CASRTWTAQFF.

This clone was detected many times. The chain employs TRBV2 and TRBJ1-5; 7 nucleotides agree with TRBD1. V was pared by 7 bases and J by 2 bases, with 11 bases of the junction left unmatched. The CDR3 is 16 amino acids. The germline gives CDR1 SNHLY, CDR2 FYNNEI. The CDR3 here is CASTLGTVPGNQPQHF. CDR3 sequence (DNA): TGTGCCAGCACCCTTGGGACAGTGCCTGGCAATCAGCCCCAGCATTTT.

The chain uses TRBV5-1 and TRBJ2-6; D is ambiguous. Deletions cut 4 bases from V and 0 bases from J, with 11 bases between. CDR1 SGHRS and CDR2 YFSETQ come from the germline V gene. CDR3 length: 16 amino acids. Written as DNA, the CDR3 is TGCGCCAGCAGCCAGACACTTATCTCTGGGGCCAACGTCCTGACTTTC. Amino acid sequence: CASSQTLISGANVLTF.

V usage is TRBV2 and J usage is TRBJ1-3; no clear D gene. V was clipped by 9 bases and J by 2 bases, with 8 bases between them. The CDR3 runs to 12 residues. Per germline, CDR1 SNHLY and CDR2 FYNNEI. The CDR3 protein is CASDKTGNTIYF. For the CDR3, the DNA is TGTGCCAGTGACAAGACTGGAAACACCATATATTTT.

In this sample, this clone turned up once. The CDR3 sequence: CASSQQGVQETQYF. CDR3 nucleotide sequence: TGTGCCAGCAGCCAACAGGGGGTACAAGAGACCCAGTACTTC. The chain joins TRBV9 to TRBJ2-5; 8 nucleotides match TRBD1. Germline V lookup: CDR1 SGDLS, CDR2 YYNGEE. The J segment lost 2 bases and the V segment lost 4 bases, leaving 4 bases of the junction unmatched. The CDR3 is made up of 14 amino acids.

The table lists this clone with many counts. This sequence joins TRBV30 and TRBJ2-7; 11 bases align to TRBD2. Germline CDR1 reads GTSNPN; CDR2 reads SVGIG (reference sequence). With 5 bases clipped from V and 3 bases from J, the junction kept 3 bases outside the gene matches. This CDR3 has 13 residues. In nucleotides, the CDR3 is TGTGCCTGGGCGACTAGCGGGGTCTACGAGCAGTACTTC. It is translated as CAWATSGVYEQYF.

This clone was counted a few times. The rearrangement joins TRBV14 to TRBJ2-3; 12 bases match TRBD2. This CDR3 has 17 amino acids. Germline V gene sequence: CDR1 SGHDN, CDR2 FVKESK. V lost 2 bases to trimming and J lost 5 bases; unmatched junction nucleotides: 8. Here the CDR3 DNA reads TGTGCCAGCAGCCAAACGACTAGCGGGGGCCGCAGAGATACGCAGTATTTT. Translated, it gives CASSQTTSGGRRDTQYF.

This rearrangement joins TRBV5-1 to TRBJ1-1, with D perhaps matching TRBD1 (5 bases). V lost 0 bases, J lost 5 bases, and 17 bases lay in between. In germline, CDR1 is SGHRS, CDR2 YFSETQ. This CDR3 is 16 amino acids long. The CDR3 reads CASSLASGGGGTEAFF. The CDR3 nucleotides read TGCGCCAGCAGCTTGGCCAGCGGGGGAGGAGGTACTGAAGCTTTCTTT.

The V call is TRBV6-5, the J call TRBJ2-1, with 9 nucleotides matching TRBD2. Germline assignment: CDR1 MNHEY and CDR2 SVGAGI. V lost 6 bases to trimming and J lost 8 bases; unmatched junction nucleotides: 2. The CDR3 extends over 12 amino acids. The CDR3 here is CASRAGGDEQFF. The CDR3 bases are TGTGCCAGCAGGGCGGGGGGGGATGAGCAGTTCTTC.

The V call is TRBV10-2, the J call TRBJ2-3, with TRBD2 matching 12 bases. The CDR3 is 16 amino acids. CDR1 and CDR2 from the germline V gene are WSHSY and SAAADI. Trimming took 4 bases from V and 2 from J; bases not matched to a gene: 4. CDR3: CASSGLAGGDTDTQYF. In nucleotides, the CDR3 is TGCGCCAGCAGTGGGCTAGCGGGGGGGGACACAGATACGCAGTATTTT.

The gene calls are TRBV12-5 and TRBJ2-7; no reliable D call. The V end was cut by 3 bases, the J end by 4 bases, with 4 bases between. Germline V lookup: CDR1 LGHNT, CDR2 FRNRAP. CDR3 length equals 11 residues. The CDR3 is CASGLQYEQYF. CDR3 coding DNA: TGTGCTAGTGGTTTACAATACGAGCAGTACTTC.

CDR3 sequence (DNA): TGCGCCAGCAGTCCGGACAGGGATCAGCCCCAGCATTTT. It encodes CASSPDRDQPQHF. This chain uses TRBV23-1 with TRBJ1-5; 8 bases line up with TRBD1. TRBV23-1 is known as an ORF, though its function is uncertain. The CDR3 covers 13 residues. V gave up 4 bases and J gave up 5 bases; unmatched junction bases: 1.

J is TRBJ1-5 and V is TRBV5-6; TRBD1 matches at 8 bases. Trimming took 9 bases from V and 5 from J; bases not matched to a gene: 7. This CDR3 contains 13 residues. Germline V gives CDR1 SGHDT, CDR2 YYEEEE. CDR3 residues: CATQGAGDQPQHF. CDR3 DNA: TGTGCCACCCAGGGGGCTGGAGATCAGCCCCAGCATTTT.

This clone was counted a few times. V gene TRBV27 combines with J gene TRBJ2-2; 11 nucleotides match TRBD2. Germline V gives CDR1 MNHEY, CDR2 SMNVEV (reference sequence). This CDR3 contains 15 residues. The ends lost 6 bases at V and 6 bases at J; junction bases unmatched: 6. In nucleotides, the CDR3 is TGTGCCAGCAGCCCTACTAGCGGGGGCTCCGGGGAGCTGTTTTTT. This translates into CASSPTSGGSGELFF.

V and J are TRBV6-5 and TRBJ1-1; D call uncertain. The CDR3 runs 12 residues. The germline V gene has CDR1 MNHEY and CDR2 SVGAGI. V dropped 6 bases and J dropped 8 bases, with 13 bases sitting between them. The CDR3 protein is CASRGRTGEAFF. The CDR3, as DNA: TGTGCCAGCAGAGGGAGGACGGGAGAAGCTTTCTTT.

This chain joins TRBV7-2 and TRBJ1-6; D might be TRBD1 (5 bases). CDR3 length: 17 residues. Germline V lookup: CDR1 SGHTA, CDR2 FQGNSA. Trimming pared 5 bases from V and 7 bases from J, leaving 21 bases between. The CDR3 is CASSPRRSDRRNSPLHF. DNA of the CDR3: TGTGCCAGCAGCCCGCGTCGGAGTGACAGACGAAATTCACCCCTCCACTTT.

The chain has TRBV6-4 and TRBJ2-3; 8 nucleotides line up with TRBD1. The V segment lost 5 bases and the J segment 9 bases; nucleotides outside the gene matches: 7. The CDR3 sequence is 13 residues long. Germline V gene lookup returns CDR1 MRHNA and CDR2 SNTAGT. The CDR3 loop reads CASSSAGGQTQYF. The CDR3 nucleotides read TGTGCCAGCAGTTCCGCAGGGGGCCAGACGCAGTATTTT.

The chain is built from TRBV19 and TRBJ1-1; D is unresolved. Germline assignment: CDR1 LNHDA and CDR2 SQIVND (reference sequence). The ends were cut back, 5 bases at V and 0 bases at J, with 10 bases in the middle. The CDR3 covers 14 residues. CDR3 coding DNA: TGTGCCAGTAGTCCCTCGGGGATGAACACTGAAGCTTTCTTT. Translating it yields CASSPSGMNTEAFF.

The rearrangement joins TRBV19 to TRBJ2-1; 9 bases agree with TRBD2. Germline assignment: CDR1 LNHDA and CDR2 SQIVND (reference sequence). The CDR3 length is 13 residues. J gave up 8 bases and V 4 bases, and 3 bases lay outside the gene matches. The CDR3: CASSTGTSYEQFF. The CDR3 region has the DNA TGTGCCAGTAGTACAGGGACTAGCTATGAGCAGTTCTTC. Full variable domain (rest looked up from reference TRBV19 and TRBJ2-1): DGGITQSPKYLFRKEGQNVTLSCEQNLNHDAMYWYRQDPGQGLRLIYYSQIVNDFQKGDIAEGYSVSREKKESFPLTVTSAQKNPTAFYLCASSTGTSYEQFFGPGTRLTVL.

This clone was counted between two and nine times. This chain links TRBV3-1 (or the pseudogene TRBV3-2) with TRBJ2-5, with 8 bases fitting TRBD2. After removal of 0 bases from V and 4 bases from J, the junction contained 7 bases not matched to a gene. CDR1 LGHDT and CDR2 YNNKEL come from the germline V gene (reference sequence). The CDR3 is 16 residues long. CDR3 in amino acids: CASSQEIGGALETQYF. The CDR3 DNA follows: TGTGCCAGCAGCCAAGAAATCGGGGGGGCCCTAGAGACCCAGTACTTC.